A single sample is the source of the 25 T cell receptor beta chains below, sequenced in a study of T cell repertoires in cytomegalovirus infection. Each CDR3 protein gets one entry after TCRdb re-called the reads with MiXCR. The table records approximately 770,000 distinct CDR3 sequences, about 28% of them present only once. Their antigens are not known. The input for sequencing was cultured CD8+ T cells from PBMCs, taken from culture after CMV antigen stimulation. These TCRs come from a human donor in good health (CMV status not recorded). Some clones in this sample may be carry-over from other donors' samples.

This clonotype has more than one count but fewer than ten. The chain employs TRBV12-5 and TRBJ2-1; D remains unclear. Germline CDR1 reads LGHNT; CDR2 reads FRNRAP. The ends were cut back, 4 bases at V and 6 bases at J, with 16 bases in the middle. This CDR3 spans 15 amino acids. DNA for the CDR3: TGTGCTAGTGGTTCAGACCTAAAACAAGGCAATGAGCAGTTCTTC. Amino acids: CASGSDLKQGNEQFF.

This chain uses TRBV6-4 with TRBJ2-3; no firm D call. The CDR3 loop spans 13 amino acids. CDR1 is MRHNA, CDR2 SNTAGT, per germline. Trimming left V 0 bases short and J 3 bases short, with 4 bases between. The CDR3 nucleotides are TGTGCCAGCAGTGACTCCGAAACAGATACGCAGTATTTT. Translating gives CASSDSETDTQYF.

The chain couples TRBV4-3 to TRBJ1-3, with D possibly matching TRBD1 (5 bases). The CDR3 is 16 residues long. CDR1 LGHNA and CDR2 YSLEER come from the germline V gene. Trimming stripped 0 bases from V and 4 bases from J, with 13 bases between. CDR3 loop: CASSQDSGAVGNTIYF. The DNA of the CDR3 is TGCGCCAGCAGCCAAGATTCCGGGGCGGTAGGAAACACCATATATTTT.

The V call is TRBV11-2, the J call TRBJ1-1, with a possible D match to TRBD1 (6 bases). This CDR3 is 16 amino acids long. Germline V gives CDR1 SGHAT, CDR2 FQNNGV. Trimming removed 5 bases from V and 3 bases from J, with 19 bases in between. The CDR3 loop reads CASSIRRAWGHTEAFF. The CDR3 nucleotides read TGTGCCAGCAGCATCCGCCGAGCTTGGGGGCACACTGAAGCTTTCTTT.

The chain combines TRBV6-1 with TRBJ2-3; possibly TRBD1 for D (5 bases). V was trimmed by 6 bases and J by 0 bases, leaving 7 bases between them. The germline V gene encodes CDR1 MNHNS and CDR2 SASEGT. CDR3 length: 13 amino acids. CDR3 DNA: TGTGCCAGCAGGACAGATAGCACAGATACGCAGTATTTT. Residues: CASRTDSTDTQYF.

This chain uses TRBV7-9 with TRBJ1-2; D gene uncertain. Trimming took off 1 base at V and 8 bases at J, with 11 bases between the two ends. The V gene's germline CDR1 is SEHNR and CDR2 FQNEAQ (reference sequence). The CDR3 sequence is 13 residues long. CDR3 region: CASSLGGNRGYTF. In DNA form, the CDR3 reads TGTGCCAGCAGCTTAGGAGGGAATAGGGGCTACACCTTC.

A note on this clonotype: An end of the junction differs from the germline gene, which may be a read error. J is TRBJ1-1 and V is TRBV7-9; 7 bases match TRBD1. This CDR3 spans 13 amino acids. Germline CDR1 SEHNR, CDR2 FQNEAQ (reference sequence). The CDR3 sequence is CASYETGNTEAFF. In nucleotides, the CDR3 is TGTGCCAGCTACGAGACAGGGAACACAGAAGCTTTCTTT.

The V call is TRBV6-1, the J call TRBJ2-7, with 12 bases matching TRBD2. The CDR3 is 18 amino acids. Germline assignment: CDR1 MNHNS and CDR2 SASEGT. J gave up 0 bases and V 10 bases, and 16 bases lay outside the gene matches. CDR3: CAINGLAGPSIYSYEQYF. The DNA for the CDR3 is TGTGCCATCAATGGACTAGCGGGGCCTTCGATCTACTCCTACGAGCAGTACTTC.

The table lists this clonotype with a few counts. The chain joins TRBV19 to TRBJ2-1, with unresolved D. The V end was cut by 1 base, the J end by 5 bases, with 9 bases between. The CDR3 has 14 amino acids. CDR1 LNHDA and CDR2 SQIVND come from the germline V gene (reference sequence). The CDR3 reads CASSIGAGNNEQFF. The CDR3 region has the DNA TGTGCCAGTAGTATAGGGGCAGGCAACAATGAGCAGTTCTTC.

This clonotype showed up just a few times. The CDR3 coding sequence is TGCGCCAGCAGCCAAACGTATCCCTCCGGCTATGGCTACACCTTC. Protein sequence: CASSQTYPSGYGYTF. The V and J genes are TRBV4-1 and TRBJ1-2; no reliable D call. Between the trimmed V and J ends, which lost 2 bases and 4 bases, there was a span of 14 bases. The CDR3 is 15 residues long. Germline loops: CDR1 MGHRA, CDR2 YSYEKL.

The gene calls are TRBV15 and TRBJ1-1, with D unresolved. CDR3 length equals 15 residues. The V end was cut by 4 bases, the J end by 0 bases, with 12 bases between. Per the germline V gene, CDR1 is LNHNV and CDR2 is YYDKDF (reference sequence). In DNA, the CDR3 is TGTGCCACCAGCAACCTGGGCTACCTGAACACTGAAGCTTTCTTT. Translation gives CATSNLGYLNTEAFF.

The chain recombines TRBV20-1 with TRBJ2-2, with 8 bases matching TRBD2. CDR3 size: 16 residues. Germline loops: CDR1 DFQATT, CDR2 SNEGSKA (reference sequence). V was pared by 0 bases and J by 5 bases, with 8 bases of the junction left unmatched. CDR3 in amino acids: CSARDATGGPTGELFF. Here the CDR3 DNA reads TGCAGTGCTAGAGACGCTACGGGGGGGCCTACCGGGGAGCTGTTTTTT.

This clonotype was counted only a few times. The CDR3 DNA is TGTGCCAGCAGCTTAAAGAGGGGCGCGGGCTATGGCTACACCTTC. Protein product: CASSLKRGAGYGYTF. The chain couples TRBV7-3 to TRBJ1-2, with a weak D call TRBD1 (5 bases). Trimming left V 1 base short and J 4 bases short, with 13 bases between. This CDR3 spans 15 amino acids. The germline CDR1 and CDR2 sequences are SGHTA and FQGTGA.

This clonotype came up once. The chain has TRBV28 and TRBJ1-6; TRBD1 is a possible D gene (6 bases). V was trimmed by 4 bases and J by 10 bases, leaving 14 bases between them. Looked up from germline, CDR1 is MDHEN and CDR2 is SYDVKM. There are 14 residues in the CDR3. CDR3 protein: CASSSRGVRSPLHF. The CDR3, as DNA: TGTGCCAGCAGTTCCAGGGGAGTAAGGTCACCCCTCCACTTT.

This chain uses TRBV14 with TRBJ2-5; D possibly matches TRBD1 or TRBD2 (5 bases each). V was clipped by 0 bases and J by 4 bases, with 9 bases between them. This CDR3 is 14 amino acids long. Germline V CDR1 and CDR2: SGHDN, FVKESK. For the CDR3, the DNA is TGTGCCAGCAGCCAAGAAAGAGGGGCAGAGACCCAGTACTTC. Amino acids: CASSQERGAETQYF.

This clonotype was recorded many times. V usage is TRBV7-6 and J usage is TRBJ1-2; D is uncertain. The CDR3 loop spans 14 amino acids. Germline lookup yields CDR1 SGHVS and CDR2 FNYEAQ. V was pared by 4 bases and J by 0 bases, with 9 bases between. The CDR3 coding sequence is TGTGCCAGCAGCTACGGCGGAGCTAACTATGGCTACACCTTC. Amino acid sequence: CASSYGGANYGYTF.

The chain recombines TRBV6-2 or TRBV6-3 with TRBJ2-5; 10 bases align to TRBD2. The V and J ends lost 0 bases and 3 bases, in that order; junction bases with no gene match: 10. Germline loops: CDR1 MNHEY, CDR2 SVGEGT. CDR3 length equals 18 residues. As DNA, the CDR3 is TGTGCCAGCAGTTACTCCCCATTCGGGCTAGCGGGGGAAGAGACCCAGTACTTC. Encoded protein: CASSYSPFGLAGEETQYF.

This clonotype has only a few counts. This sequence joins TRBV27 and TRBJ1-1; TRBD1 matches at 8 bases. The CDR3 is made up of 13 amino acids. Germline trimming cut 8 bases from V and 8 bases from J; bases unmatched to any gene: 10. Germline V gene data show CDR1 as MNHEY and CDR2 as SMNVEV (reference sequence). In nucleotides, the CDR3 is TGTGCCAGCGGATCTAGGAGGGACAGGGAAGCTTTCTTT. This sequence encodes CASGSRRDREAFF.

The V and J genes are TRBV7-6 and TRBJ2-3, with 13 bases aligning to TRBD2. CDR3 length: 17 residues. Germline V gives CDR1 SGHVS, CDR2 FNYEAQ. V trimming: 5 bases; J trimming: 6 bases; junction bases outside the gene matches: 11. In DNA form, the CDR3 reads TGTGCCAGCAGCGCCCGGACTAGCGGGGGCCACGGGGATACGCAGTATTTT. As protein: CASSARTSGGHGDTQYF. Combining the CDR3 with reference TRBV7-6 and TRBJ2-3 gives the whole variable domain GAGVSQSPRYKVTKRGQDVALRCDPISGHVSLYWYRQALGQGPEFLTYFNYEAQQDKSGLPNDRFSAERPEGSISTLTIQRTEQRDSAMYRCASSARTSGGHGDTQYFGPGTRLTVL.

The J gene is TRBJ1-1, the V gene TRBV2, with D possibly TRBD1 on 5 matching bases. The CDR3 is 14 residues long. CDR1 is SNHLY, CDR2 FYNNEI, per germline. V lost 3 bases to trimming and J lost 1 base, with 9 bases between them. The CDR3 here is CASSEYGTNTEAFF. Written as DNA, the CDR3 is TGTGCCAGCAGTGAGTACGGGACGAACACTGAAGCTTTCTTT.

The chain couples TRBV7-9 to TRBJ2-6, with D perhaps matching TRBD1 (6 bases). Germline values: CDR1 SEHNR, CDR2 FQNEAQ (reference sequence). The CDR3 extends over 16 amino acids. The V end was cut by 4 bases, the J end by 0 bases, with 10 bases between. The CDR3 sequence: CASSSWTASGANVLTF. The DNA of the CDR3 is TGTGCCAGCAGCTCTTGGACAGCCTCTGGGGCCAACGTCCTGACTTTC.

CDR3 sequence reads: CSVEGTGGNGYTF. The CDR3 DNA sequence: TGCAGCGTTGAAGGGACAGGGGGCAATGGCTACACCTTC. The chain carries TRBV29-1 and TRBJ1-2, with 11 bases identical to TRBD1. With V trimmed by 1 base and J by 6 bases, 1 base remained unmatched. Per the germline V gene, CDR1 is SQVTM and CDR2 is ANQGSEA. This CDR3 has 13 amino acids.

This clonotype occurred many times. The CDR3 nucleotides read TGTGCCAGCAGCTGGACTAGCGGGGGCCTTTACGAGCAGTACGTC. This gives the protein CASSWTSGGLYEQYV. This chain links TRBV7-2 with TRBJ2-7, with TRBD2 matching 13 bases. V lost 4 bases, J lost 4 bases, and 4 bases stayed unmatched. Germline V CDR1 and CDR2: SGHTA, FQGNSA. CDR3 size: 15 residues.

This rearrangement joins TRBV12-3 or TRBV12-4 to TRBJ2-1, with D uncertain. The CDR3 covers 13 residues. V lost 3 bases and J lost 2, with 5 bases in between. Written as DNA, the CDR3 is TGTGCCAGCAGTTTCGTGACCTACAATGAGCAGTTCTTC. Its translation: CASSFVTYNEQFF.

CDR3 DNA: TGTGCCAGCAGTAACCCGCGGGGGGGCTCCTACAATGAGCAGTTCTTC. Translated: CASSNPRGGSYNEQFF. The gene calls are TRBV6-6 and TRBJ2-1, with TRBD2 matching 9 bases. This CDR3 contains 16 residues. J gave up 0 bases and V 5 bases, and 5 bases lay outside the gene matches. Germline CDR1 is MNHNY and CDR2 is SVGAGI (reference sequence).